This entry features one T cell receptor beta chain sequence. Antigen specificity is unknown. Produced via immunoSEQ multiplex PCR; TCRdb's table is partial and in-frame only. The table shows 150,000 to 180,000 clones, with around nine tenths occurring only once. This sample was included in a study of cytomegalovirus exposure and HLA in healthy donors. Study as a whole: The same platform was used for the 100 to 150 validation repertoires and the roughly 600 first-cohort repertoires, a later analysis reported. Study findings and constraints: A classifier reportedly called cytomegalovirus status with high sensitivity and specificity. Some public TCRs appeared in many individuals, while most sequences were rare.

The germline V gene has CDR1 ENHRY and CDR2 SYGVKD. CDR3 length equals 15 residues. The V and J ends lost 6 bases and 9 bases, in that order; junction bases with no gene match: 13. The donors belonged to the roughly 130-subject validation cohort, separate from the roughly 600-subject first cohort. This TCR was sampled from a man between 18 and 35 years old in good health and CMV-seropositive. The chain carries TRBV10-3 and TRBJ2-1; 8 positions match TRBD1. The source material was PBMCs. This chain's CDR3 is CAISDPGLDRGEQFF. The CDR3 DNA is TGTGCCATCAGCGACCCAGGGCTAGACAGGGGTGAGCAGTTCTTC.